This T cell receptor beta chain was sequenced for a study of early T cells in non-severe SARS-CoV-2 infection. About the research overall: Chains were unpaired, as sequencing was done on bulk RNA from unsorted whole blood.

Using its own MiXCR run on the 5' RACE reads, TCRdb lists one record per CDR3 protein. The sample holds some 110,000 distinct CDR3 sequences, just under 15% seen once. Germline V gene lookup returns CDR1 SGHVS and CDR2 FQNEAQ. This CDR3 is built from 14 residues. The V segment lost 4 bases and the J segment 0 bases; nucleotides outside the gene matches: 1. In its sample, this clonotype was seen a few times. Sequenced: whole blood. The clonotype originates from an adult who was a healthcare worker with PCR-confirmed SARS-CoV-2 infection or an uninfected control (not recorded which). The V gene is TRBV7-8, the J gene TRBJ1-2; 8 bases match TRBD1. The CDR3 bases are TGTGCCAGCAGCTGGACAGGGACTAACTATGGCTACACCTTC. Translation: CASSWTGTNYGYTF.